The sequence of this T cell receptor beta chain was determined in a study of blood T cell repertoires in COVID-19. This clone is a singleton in its sample. The authors' processing: Reference gene primer amplification yielded estimated nucleated cell counts. Data came from immunoSEQ multiplex PCR; TCRdb stores just in-frame clones and leaves some out. That table is the source of V, J and clone size, and D and trimming were worked out from the DNA. The profile shows some 120,000 clones, around 89% of them singletons. The CDR3 consists of 18 residues. J lost 2 bases, V lost 4 bases, and 12 bases had no gene match.

This TCR came from a man in his forties or fifties with acute or convalescent COVID-19. Sequenced: peripheral blood. This chain uses TRBV23-1 with TRBJ1-5; 9 nucleotides agree with TRBD1. TRBV23-1 carries the ORF label, with uncertain function. This CDR3 is CASSLGTGNEDGNQPQHF. DNA of the CDR3: TGCGCCAGCAGTCTGGGGACAGGGAATGAGGACGGCAATCAGCCCCAGCATTTT.